Shown below are 32 T cell receptor beta chains from a single sample sequenced in a study of cytomegalovirus exposure and HLA in healthy donors. Both 60 Vbeta primers and 13 Jbeta primers went into the PCR. Sequencing used immunoSEQ multiplex PCR; TCRdb keeps in-frame clones, though not all of them. This sample contains around 34,000 clones. The sequenced sample was PBMCs. The receptors stem from a woman in her forties in good health and CMV-seropositive.

This chain uses TRBV6-1 with TRBJ2-1; D is perhaps TRBD1 (6 bases). The CDR3 extends over 17 amino acids. Germline lookup yields CDR1 MNHNS and CDR2 SASEGT. Trimming removed 3 bases at V and 1 base at J, with 16 bases between. In DNA form, the CDR3 reads TGTGCCAGCAGTGAGCATCTTGGGCAGGGGTCCTACAATGAGCAGTTCTTC. It yields the protein CASSEHLGQGSYNEQFF.

The chain employs TRBV6-1 and TRBJ1-5, with D unclear. The CDR3 has 12 amino acids. Germline-derived CDR1 and CDR2 are MNHNS and SASEGT. Trimming stripped 0 bases from V and 7 bases from J, with 4 bases between. As DNA, the CDR3 is TGTGCCAGCAGTGAAGCGAGACAGCCCCAGCATTTT. Translating it yields CASSEARQPQHF.

Written as DNA, the CDR3 is TGTGCCAGCAGTTTCGCCGGGGGGGCCTACGAGCAGTACTTC. Translation gives CASSFAGGAYEQYF. The V and J genes are TRBV28 and TRBJ2-7; 8 bases map to TRBD2. The germline gives CDR1 MDHEN, CDR2 SYDVKM. Trimming removed 3 bases from V and 2 bases from J; junction bases left unmatched: 3. This CDR3 comprises 14 residues.

The J gene is TRBJ1-6, the V gene TRBV11-2; D remains unclear. The CDR3 totals 12 residues. The V gene's germline CDR1 is SGHAT and CDR2 FQNNGV. The ends were cut back, 1 base at V and 9 bases at J, with 4 bases in the middle. As DNA, the CDR3 is TGTGCCAGCAGCTTAGTAGCTTCACCCCTCCACTTT. Translated: CASSLVASPLHF.

The rearrangement uses TRBV18 and TRBJ1-1; possible D gene TRBD1, 5 bases. The CDR3 is 15 amino acids. Germline lookup yields CDR1 KGHSH and CDR2 LQKENI. The ends were cut back, 2 bases at V and 3 bases at J, with 13 bases in the middle. The CDR3 protein is CASSPTGVVYTEAFF. CDR3 nucleotide sequence: TGTGCCAGCTCACCAACAGGTGTGGTGTACACTGAAGCTTTCTTT. The complete variable domain, with remaining parts taken from reference TRBV18 and TRBJ1-1, reads NAGVMQNPRHLVRRRGQEARLRCSPMKGHSHVYWYRQLPEEGLKFMVYLQKENIIDESGMPKERFSAEFPKEGPSILRIQQVVRGDSAAYFCASSPTGVVYTEAFFGQGTRLTVV.

The V gene is TRBV5-4, the J gene TRBJ2-2, with a possible D match to TRBD1 (6 bases). Between the trimmed V and J ends, which lost 4 bases and 5 bases, there was a span of 15 bases. The CDR3 is made up of 15 amino acids. From germline, CDR1 is SGHNT and CDR2 YYREEE (reference sequence). CDR3 coding DNA: TGTGCCAGCAGCCAAGCAGGGGCGCATACCGGGGAGCTGTTTTTT. Translation gives CASSQAGAHTGELFF.

The chain couples TRBV6-5 to TRBJ1-2; D possibly corresponds to TRBD1 (6 bases). Trimming removed 6 bases from V and 6 bases from J, with 17 bases in between. This CDR3 is 14 amino acids long. CDR1 MNHEY and CDR2 SVGAGI come from the germline V gene. The CDR3 nucleotides read TGTGCCAGCAGATTTCTCCAGGGGATGAATGGCTACACCTTC. Its protein is CASRFLQGMNGYTF.

The J gene is TRBJ2-7, the V gene TRBV6-5, with 12 bases matching TRBD1. Germline trimming cut 5 bases from V and 4 bases from J; bases unmatched to any gene: 3. Germline V CDR1 and CDR2: MNHEY, SVGAGI. There are 14 residues in the CDR3. The CDR3 loop is CASSRGQGAYEQYF. The CDR3 DNA reads TGTGCCAGCAGTCGGGGACAGGGGGCTTACGAGCAGTACTTC.

This chain connects TRBV4-1 to TRBJ2-6; 10 bases align to TRBD1. The junction had 8 bases not matched to a gene; V was cut back by 4 bases and J by 2 bases. CDR1 is MGHRA, CDR2 YSYEKL, per germline. The CDR3 length is 18 residues. CDR3 nucleotides: TGCGCCAGCAGCCCATGGACAGGGGGGACTACTGGGGCCAACGTCCTGACTTTC. Its protein is CASSPWTGGTTGANVLTF.

This chain links TRBV13 with TRBJ1-3; perhaps TRBD1 as D (5 bases). The CDR3 is 15 amino acids. Germline V gives CDR1 PRHDT, CDR2 FYEKMQ (reference sequence). V shed 5 bases and J shed 0 bases, with 11 bases lying between them. The CDR3 sequence: CASSPTGLSGNTIYF. In DNA, the CDR3 is TGTGCCAGCAGCCCCACAGGTCTCTCTGGAAACACCATATATTTT. The variable domain in full, completed from reference TRBV13 and TRBJ1-3, reads AAGVIQSPRHLIKEKRETATLKCYPIPRHDTVYWYQQGPGQDPQFLISFYEKMQSDKGSIPDRFSAQQFSDYHSELNMSSLELGDSALYFCASSPTGLSGNTIYFGEGSWLTVV.

In DNA form, the CDR3 reads TGTGCCTGGAGTGACGCCGGGGCAGGGGGCTTTGGTGCCCAGTACTTC. It translates to CAWSDAGAGGFGAQYF. This sequence joins TRBV30 and TRBJ2-5; 8 bases are shared with TRBD1. The ends lost 1 base at V and 9 bases at J; junction bases unmatched: 16. The germline V gene encodes CDR1 GTSNPN and CDR2 SVGIG (reference sequence). The CDR3 covers 16 residues.

The rearrangement uses TRBV4-3 and TRBJ2-6; 11 bases line up with TRBD1. CDR1 and CDR2 from the germline V gene are LGHNA and YSLEER. This CDR3 contains 19 residues. J gave up 0 bases and V 3 bases, and 7 bases lay outside the gene matches. CDR3: CASSHLGTGGISGANVLTF. In nucleotides, the CDR3 is TGCGCCAGCAGCCACCTAGGGACAGGGGGAATCTCTGGGGCCAACGTCCTGACTTTC.

The J gene is TRBJ1-2, the V gene TRBV5-1; weak D call: TRBD1 (5 bases). The V and J ends lost 4 bases and 14 bases respectively, with 18 bases between them. The CDR3 is made up of 12 amino acids. From germline, CDR1 is SGHRS and CDR2 YFSETQ. In DNA, the CDR3 is TGCGCCAGCAGCCTAAGTGAAGGGGCTAGGACCTTC. Protein product: CASSLSEGARTF.

The J gene is TRBJ2-5, the V gene TRBV28; D possibly corresponds to TRBD2 (6 bases). Germline V gene data show CDR1 as MDHEN and CDR2 as SYDVKM. Trimming removed 4 bases at V and 1 base at J, with 19 bases between. The CDR3 runs to 17 residues. The CDR3 region is CASSSGDSGVLQETQYF. In DNA, the CDR3 is TGTGCCAGCAGTTCGGGGGACTCGGGAGTCCTCCAAGAGACCCAGTACTTC.

The chain links TRBV6-5 to TRBJ2-3, with D possibly TRBD2 on 7 matching bases. This CDR3 spans 14 amino acids. Trimming shortened V by 6 bases and J by 10 bases, and 20 bases separated the two germline ends. Germline V gene lookup returns CDR1 MNHEY and CDR2 SVGAGI. CDR3: CASRTSGGWTPQYF. DNA of the CDR3: TGTGCCAGCAGGACTTCGGGGGGCTGGACCCCGCAGTATTTT.

The V and J genes are TRBV18 and TRBJ2-5; TRBD1 aligns across 7 bases. Germline V gives CDR1 KGHSH, CDR2 LQKENI. CDR3 length equals 14 residues. The V segment lost 0 bases and the J segment 7 bases; nucleotides outside the gene matches: 5. CDR3 loop: CASSPPSDRLTQYF. In DNA, the CDR3 is TGTGCCAGCTCACCACCGTCGGACAGGTTGACCCAGTACTTC.

The rearrangement links TRBV10-1 to TRBJ2-5; tentatively, D is TRBD2 (5 bases). The CDR3 contains 14 residues. V was cut by 3 bases and J by 4 bases, with 12 bases left in between. The germline V gene encodes CDR1 WNHNN and CDR2 SYGVQD (reference sequence). CDR3 sequence: CASSEGNRGETQYF. The CDR3 DNA sequence: TGCGCCAGCAGTGAAGGGAATCGGGGAGAGACCCAGTACTTC.

The V gene is TRBV19, the J gene TRBJ2-1; 11 nucleotides align to TRBD2. The CDR3 runs to 16 residues. Germline CDR1 reads LNHDA; CDR2 reads SQIVND (reference sequence). The junction had 7 bases not matched to a gene; V was cut back by 6 bases and J by 3 bases. CDR3 nucleotide sequence: TGTGCCAGTAGAGAAACTAGCGGGAGTGTCTACAATGAGCAGTTCTTC. As protein: CASRETSGSVYNEQFF.

V is TRBV6-1 and J is TRBJ2-3, with D hard to call. The ends were cut back, 3 bases at V and 3 bases at J, with 10 bases in the middle. Germline V CDR1 and CDR2: MNHNS, SASEGT. This CDR3 is built from 14 residues. The CDR3 is CASSDTSWTDTQYF. The CDR3 bases are TGTGCCAGCAGTGATACGAGTTGGACAGATACGCAGTATTTT.

The rearrangement uses TRBV25-1 and TRBJ2-5; D uncertain. There are 13 residues in the CDR3. Deletions cut 10 bases from V and 1 base from J, with 13 bases between. The germline V gene has CDR1 MGHDK and CDR2 SYGVNS. CDR3 residues: CATSGSFQETQYF. Written as DNA, the CDR3 is TGTGCCACCTCCGGGTCTTTCCAAGAGACCCAGTACTTC.

This chain uses TRBV2 with TRBJ2-3, with TRBD2 matching over 12 bases. Trimming cost V 3 bases and J 7 bases; bases outside gene matches: 20. The CDR3 is made up of 20 amino acids. The germline CDR1 and CDR2 sequences are SNHLY and FYNNEI. CDR3 region: CASSDFGGLAGGTGVNTQYF. The CDR3 nucleotides read TGTGCCAGCAGTGATTTTGGTGGGCTAGCGGGGGGGACTGGGGTTAATACGCAGTATTTT. The full variable domain, with the rest looked up from reference TRBV2 and TRBJ2-3, is EPEVTQTPSHQVTQMGQEVILRCVPISNHLYFYWYRQILGQKVEFLVSFYNNEISEKSEIFDDQFSVERPDGSNFTLKIRSTKLEDSAMYFCASSDFGGLAGGTGVNTQYFGPGTRLTVL.

V is TRBV4-1 and J is TRBJ2-1; D is possibly TRBD1 (5 bases). There are 18 residues in the CDR3. V was pared by 0 bases and J by 0 bases, with 15 bases between. The V gene's germline CDR1 is MGHRA and CDR2 YSYEKL. CDR3 sequence reads: CASSQDSRGPSSYNEQFF. The CDR3 DNA reads TGCGCCAGCAGCCAAGATTCTAGGGGCCCCAGCTCCTACAATGAGCAGTTCTTC.

The chain has TRBV6-5 and TRBJ2-5, with D perhaps matching TRBD2 (6 bases). Germline V CDR1 and CDR2: MNHEY, SVGAGI. V was cut by 6 bases and J by 5 bases, with 16 bases left in between. This CDR3 contains 14 residues. CDR3 in amino acids: CASSRPGDRETQYF. CDR3 nucleotide sequence: TGTGCCAGCAGCCGACCGGGGGACCGGGAGACCCAGTACTTC.

The chain recombines TRBV6-5 with TRBJ1-6; tentative D call: TRBD1 (5 bases). Between the trimmed V and J ends, which lost 0 bases and 14 bases, there was a span of 14 bases. From germline, CDR1 is MNHEY and CDR2 SVGAGI. CDR3 length equals 14 residues. The CDR3 loop reads CASSYSGGDSTLHF. The CDR3, as DNA: TGTGCCAGCAGTTACTCGGGGGGGGACTCGACCCTCCACTTT.

The CDR3 DNA follows: TGTGCCAGCAGCTTAGCGGGAGGGACAGGCTACTACGAGCAGTACTTC. Protein sequence: CASSLAGGTGYYEQYF. The chain is built from TRBV7-2 and TRBJ2-7; TRBD1 might be the D (8 bases). Germline loops: CDR1 SGHTA, CDR2 FQGNSA. The CDR3 is 16 amino acids. V was trimmed by 0 bases and J by 3 bases, leaving 15 bases between them.

The chain joins TRBV18 to TRBJ1-2, with a possible D match to TRBD1 (5 bases). Germline V gives CDR1 KGHSH, CDR2 LQKENI. The V gene lost 3 bases and the J gene lost 8 bases, with 13 bases spanning the gap. The length of the CDR3 is 13 residues. The CDR3: CASSPDRGDGYTF. CDR3 nucleotides: TGTGCCAGCTCACCGGACCGGGGGGACGGCTACACCTTC. The whole variable domain, filled in from reference TRBV18 and TRBJ1-2, reads NAGVMQNPRHLVRRRGQEARLRCSPMKGHSHVYWYRQLPEEGLKFMVYLQKENIIDESGMPKERFSAEFPKEGPSILRIQQVVRGDSAAYFCASSPDRGDGYTFGSGTRLTVV.

The chain combines TRBV5-5 with TRBJ2-7; tentatively, D is TRBD2 (6 bases). V was shortened by 5 bases and J by 0 bases, with 9 bases between the two germline ends. CDR1 is SGHKS and CDR2 is YYEKEE in the germline V gene (reference sequence). This CDR3 has 13 amino acids. The CDR3 is CASSLTSSYEQYF. DNA of the CDR3: TGTGCCAGCAGTTTGACTAGCTCCTACGAGCAGTACTTC. Combining the CDR3 with reference TRBV5-5 and TRBJ2-7 gives the whole variable domain DAGVTQSPTHLIKTRGQQVTLRCSPISGHKSVSWYQQVLGQGPQFIFQYYEKEERGRGNFPDRFSARQFPNYSSELNVNALLLGDSALYLCASSLTSSYEQYFGPGTRLTVT.

The chain combines TRBV19 with TRBJ2-4, with 7 bases matching TRBD2. CDR3 length equals 14 residues. V dropped 7 bases and J dropped 7; count of bases not matched to a gene: 10. Germline CDR1 and CDR2: LNHDA and SQIVND (reference sequence). The CDR3 here is CASTPRGRDNIQYF. In DNA, the CDR3 is TGTGCCAGTACTCCTCGGGGGAGGGATAACATTCAGTACTTC.

The rearrangement links TRBV7-2 to TRBJ2-4, with D tentatively TRBD2 (5 bases). Trimming removed 1 base at V and 3 bases at J, with 13 bases between. Germline loops: CDR1 SGHTA, CDR2 FQGNSA. The CDR3 totals 16 residues. The DNA of the CDR3 is TGTGCCAGCAGCTTAGTGGGAAGCCGGGGCAAAAACATTCAGTACTTC. Encoded protein: CASSLVGSRGKNIQYF. Full variable domain (remainder filled in from reference TRBV7-2 and TRBJ2-4): GAGVSQSPSNKVTEKGKDVELRCDPISGHTALYWYRQSLGQGLEFLIYFQGNSAPDKSGLPSDRFSAERTGGSVSTLTIQRTQQEDSAVYLCASSLVGSRGKNIQYFGAGTRLSVL.

The chain joins TRBV5-1 to TRBJ2-1; TRBD2 matches 16 bases. Looked up from germline, CDR1 is SGHRS and CDR2 is YFSETQ. Germline trimming cut 5 bases from V and 7 bases from J; bases unmatched to any gene: 9. This CDR3 is 17 amino acids long. The CDR3 is CASRGTSGGAALNEQFF. Written as DNA, the CDR3 is TGCGCCAGCAGGGGGACTAGCGGGGGGGCCGCACTTAATGAGCAGTTCTTC.

The chain recombines TRBV5-1 with TRBJ2-5; TRBD2 agrees at 7 bases. CDR3 length: 13 residues. The germline gives CDR1 SGHRS, CDR2 YFSETQ. Germline trimming cut 4 bases from V and 3 bases from J; bases unmatched to any gene: 3. The CDR3 DNA reads TGCGCCAGCAGCAGGACTAGAGAAGAGACCCAGTACTTC. Its protein product is CASSRTREETQYF.

This chain joins TRBV2 and TRBJ2-1, with TRBD2 matching 11 bases. CDR3 length: 16 amino acids. Germline V gene sequence: CDR1 SNHLY, CDR2 FYNNEI. Trimming removed 9 bases from V and 4 bases from J; junction bases left unmatched: 11. For the CDR3, the DNA is TGTGCCAGTGGGGTACTAGCGGGAGTGTCTTACAATGAGCAGTTCTTC. Translated: CASGVLAGVSYNEQFF.